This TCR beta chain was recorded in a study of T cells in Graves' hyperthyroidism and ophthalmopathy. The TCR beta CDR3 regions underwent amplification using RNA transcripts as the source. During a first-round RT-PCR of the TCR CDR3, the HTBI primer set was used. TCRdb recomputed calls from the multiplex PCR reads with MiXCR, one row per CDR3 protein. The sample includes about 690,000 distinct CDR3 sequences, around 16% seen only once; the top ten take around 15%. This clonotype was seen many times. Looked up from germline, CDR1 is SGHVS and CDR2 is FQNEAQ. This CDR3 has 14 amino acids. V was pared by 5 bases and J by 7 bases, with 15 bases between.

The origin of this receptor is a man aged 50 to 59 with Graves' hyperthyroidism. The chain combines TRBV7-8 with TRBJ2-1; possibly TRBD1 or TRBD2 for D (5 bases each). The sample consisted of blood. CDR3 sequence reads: CASSPGRPKNEQFF. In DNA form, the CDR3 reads TGTGCCAGCAGCCCGGGACGGCCTAAGAATGAGCAGTTCTTC.